The rows below give T cell receptor beta chains drawn from one sample of a study of shared clonotypes between healthy human individuals. Assay used: immunoSEQ multiplex PCR; TCRdb lists only in-frame clones, some missing. Among more than 850,000 clones, around 82% were seen once, and the ten largest hold 0.52%. Sequencing used memory CD4+ T cells from PBMCs. The receptors originated from a man aged 18 to 30 in good health. Some clones in this sample may be carry-over from other donors' samples. Both conserved end residues are part of each CDR3. A D gene is named only where the DNA matches it firmly. Clone size is given for some rows only: seen once, a few or many times, or a class if the clone is expanded.

v_call: TRBV28; d_call: TRBD1; clone_size: NA; j_call: TRBJ2-7; cdr3_nt: TGTGCCAGCAGTGCGGACCCGGGACAGGGGCCCGAGCAGTACTTC; cdr3_aa: CASSADPGQGPEQYF
v_call: TRBV2; d_call: NA; clone_size: few; j_call: TRBJ1-5; cdr3_nt: TGTGCCAGCAGTGCAGGAGGGCGGTCACAGCCCCAGCATTTT; cdr3_aa: CASSAGGRSQPQHF
v_call: TRBV28; d_call: NA; clone_size: NA; j_call: TRBJ1-2; cdr3_nt: TGTGCCAGCAGTTTACCGGCCGCCTATGGCTACACCTTC; cdr3_aa: CASSLPAAYGYTF
v_call: TRBV6-5; d_call: NA; clone_size: few; j_call: TRBJ2-2; cdr3_nt: TGTGCCAGCAGTTTGGGGGTGGGGACTCCGAGGGAGCTGTTTTTT; cdr3_aa: CASSLGVGTPRELFF
v_call: TRBV29-1; d_call: NA; clone_size: NA; j_call: TRBJ2-1; cdr3_nt: TGCAGCGTTGCGGGGGCTGAGCGGAATGAGCAGTTCTTC; cdr3_aa: CSVAGAERNEQFF
v_call: TRBV7-7; d_call: NA; clone_size: NA; j_call: TRBJ2-1; cdr3_nt: TGTGCCAGCAGCTTAGATAGAACAGGGCCTTCGTTCTTC; cdr3_aa: CASSLDRTGPSFF
v_call: TRBV5-1; d_call: TRBD1; clone_size: few; j_call: TRBJ1-1; cdr3_nt: TGCGCCAGCAGCTTGGAAGGGGGCGTCGGAGTTTACACTGAAGCTTTCTTT; cdr3_aa: CASSLEGGVGVYTEAFF
v_call: TRBV6-5; d_call: NA; clone_size: NA; j_call: TRBJ2-7; cdr3_nt: TGTGCCAGCAGTTTACGGAGGGAGCAGTACTTC; cdr3_aa: CASSLRREQYF
v_call: TRBV19; d_call: NA; clone_size: NA; j_call: TRBJ1-3; cdr3_nt: TGTGCCAGTAGATCGGGGGCTGGAAACACCATATATTTT; cdr3_aa: CASRSGAGNTIYF
v_call: TRBV30; d_call: NA; clone_size: NA; j_call: TRBJ1-3; cdr3_nt: TGTGCCTGGACCCACACAGGAACTGGAAACACCATATATTTT; cdr3_aa: CAWTHTGTGNTIYF
v_call: TRBV5-1; d_call: NA; clone_size: NA; j_call: TRBJ1-2; cdr3_nt: TGCGCCAGCAGCAGCGGCGGAGACTATGGCTACACCTTC; cdr3_aa: CASSSGGDYGYTF
v_call: TRBV7-3; d_call: NA; clone_size: NA; j_call: TRBJ1-1; cdr3_nt: TGTGCCAGCAGCAAAGGTAGCAGGACTGAAGCTTTCTTT; cdr3_aa: CASSKGSRTEAFF
v_call: TRBV6-1; d_call: NA; clone_size: few; j_call: TRBJ1-1; cdr3_nt: TGTGCCAGCAGGACGGGCAGAGAAGCTTTCTTT; cdr3_aa: CASRTGREAFF
v_call: TRBV7-8; d_call: NA; clone_size: NA; j_call: TRBJ1-5; cdr3_nt: TGTGCCAGCAGCTTACGAGACCTGCGGAATCAGCCCCAGCATTTT; cdr3_aa: CASSLRDLRNQPQHF
v_call: TRBV5-1; d_call: TRBD2; clone_size: NA; j_call: TRBJ2-1; cdr3_nt: TGCGCCAGCAGCCCCTGGCTGACTAGCAGGAGCTCCTACAATGAGCAGTTCTTC; cdr3_aa: CASSPWLTSRSSYNEQFF
v_call: TRBV7-9; d_call: TRBD2; clone_size: NA; j_call: TRBJ2-3; cdr3_nt: TGTGCCAGCAGCTTAGGTAGCGGGGGTGATACGCAGTATTTT; cdr3_aa: CASSLGSGGDTQYF
v_call: TRBV6-5; d_call: TRBD1; clone_size: NA; j_call: TRBJ2-7; cdr3_nt: TGTGCCAGCAGTTACCCCGACAGGGGGCAGTACGAGCAGTACTTC; cdr3_aa: CASSYPDRGQYEQYF
v_call: TRBV7-2; d_call: TRBD2; clone_size: NA; j_call: TRBJ2-7; cdr3_nt: TGTGCCAGCAGCTTAGAATCCGGACTAGCCCTCCCTGGGTACGAGCAGTACTTC; cdr3_aa: CASSLESGLALPGYEQYF
v_call: TRBV29-1; d_call: TRBD2; clone_size: NA; j_call: TRBJ2-3; cdr3_nt: TGCAGCGTGGCGACTAGCGGAACAGATACGCAGTATTTT; cdr3_aa: CSVATSGTDTQYF
v_call: TRBV7-8; d_call: NA; clone_size: NA; j_call: TRBJ1-1; cdr3_nt: TGTGCCAGCTCAGAGGGGATTGTTCGGAACACTGAAGCTTTCTTT; cdr3_aa: CASSEGIVRNTEAFF
v_call: TRBV5-5; d_call: NA; clone_size: NA; j_call: TRBJ1-5; cdr3_nt: TGTGCCAGCAGTTTGGCGGAAGGGTTCAATCAGCCCCAGCATTTT; cdr3_aa: CASSLAEGFNQPQHF
v_call: TRBV6-1; d_call: TRBD1; clone_size: few; j_call: TRBJ2-3; cdr3_nt: TGTGCCATCAAGACAGGGTCGACAGATACGCAGTATTTT; cdr3_aa: CAIKTGSTDTQYF
v_call: TRBV19; d_call: NA; clone_size: NA; j_call: TRBJ1-5; cdr3_nt: TGTGCCAGTAGCACAGCGAGGGGTCAGCCCCAGCATTTT; cdr3_aa: CASSTARGQPQHF
v_call: TRBV7-8; d_call: NA; clone_size: NA; j_call: TRBJ1-3; cdr3_nt: TGTGCCAGCAGCTTAGTGGGAGGGCTCTCTGGAAACACCATATATTTT; cdr3_aa: CASSLVGGLSGNTIYF
v_call: TRBV6-1; d_call: NA; clone_size: NA; j_call: TRBJ1-4; cdr3_nt: TGTGCCAGCAGCATCGGGCCGTCTAATGAAAAACTGTTTTTT; cdr3_aa: CASSIGPSNEKLFF
v_call: TRBV23-1; d_call: TRBD1; clone_size: NA; j_call: TRBJ1-5; cdr3_nt: TGCGCCAGCAGGAGCGGACAGGGCGGCCAGCCCCAGCATTTT; cdr3_aa: CASRSGQGGQPQHF
v_call: TRBV11-2; d_call: TRBD2; clone_size: NA; j_call: TRBJ2-7; cdr3_nt: TGTGCCAGCAGCTACGGACTAGCGGGAACCTACGAGCAGTACTTC; cdr3_aa: CASSYGLAGTYEQYF
v_call: TRBV15; d_call: NA; clone_size: NA; j_call: TRBJ2-1; cdr3_nt: TGTGCCACCAGCAGAGCGAGGGGTTCCTACAATGAGCAGTTCTTC; cdr3_aa: CATSRARGSYNEQFF
v_call: TRBV5-4; d_call: NA; clone_size: few; j_call: TRBJ2-2; cdr3_nt: TGTGCCAGCAGCTTGGCCAAGGGCCCGGAAGGGGAGCTGTTTTTT; cdr3_aa: CASSLAKGPEGELFF
v_call: TRBV2; d_call: NA; clone_size: NA; j_call: TRBJ2-1; cdr3_nt: TGTGCCAGCAGTGAAGGGGGGACCCTTAATGAGCAGTTCTTC; cdr3_aa: CASSEGGTLNEQFF
v_call: TRBV19; d_call: TRBD2; clone_size: NA; j_call: TRBJ2-1; cdr3_nt: TGTGCCAGTGCAACTAGCGGCCTCTCCTACAATGAGCAGTTCTTC; cdr3_aa: CASATSGLSYNEQFF
v_call: TRBV5-6; d_call: TRBD1; clone_size: NA; j_call: TRBJ2-7; cdr3_nt: TGTGCCAGCAGCGGAACAGGGGGTTCCTACGAGCAGTACTTC; cdr3_aa: CASSGTGGSYEQYF
v_call: TRBV28; d_call: TRBD1; clone_size: NA; j_call: TRBJ1-2; cdr3_nt: TGTGCCAGCAGTACCCTCGGACAGGTGAAATACTATGGCTACACCTTC; cdr3_aa: CASSTLGQVKYYGYTF
v_call: TRBV2; d_call: TRBD2; clone_size: NA; j_call: TRBJ2-1; cdr3_nt: TGTGCCAGCAGGCGACTAGCTGCTTACAATGAGCAGTTCTTC; cdr3_aa: CASRRLAAYNEQFF
v_call: TRBV5-1; d_call: NA; clone_size: NA; j_call: TRBJ2-2; cdr3_nt: TGCGCCAGCAGCTTGAGCGGGTTGGACACCGGGGAGCTGTTTTTT; cdr3_aa: CASSLSGLDTGELFF
v_call: TRBV7-2; d_call: NA; clone_size: few; j_call: TRBJ2-2; cdr3_nt: TGTGCCAGCAGCTTGAGGCCAGGGACTTCCGGGGAGCTGTTTTTT; cdr3_aa: CASSLRPGTSGELFF
v_call: TRBV28; d_call: TRBD2; clone_size: NA; j_call: TRBJ2-1; cdr3_nt: TGTGCCAGCAGCCTTAGCGGGAGCGGCGACAATGAGCAGTTCTTC; cdr3_aa: CASSLSGSGDNEQFF
v_call: TRBV27; d_call: TRBD1; clone_size: NA; j_call: TRBJ2-7; cdr3_nt: TGTGCCAGCCCCAGGGGGCTCGAGCAGTACTTC; cdr3_aa: CASPRGLEQYF
v_call: TRBV2; d_call: TRBD1; clone_size: NA; j_call: TRBJ1-2; cdr3_nt: TGTGCCAGCAGTCCCGACAGGGGAAATAACTATGGCTACACCTTC; cdr3_aa: CASSPDRGNNYGYTF
v_call: TRBV11-3; d_call: NA; clone_size: NA; j_call: TRBJ2-1; cdr3_nt: TGTGCCAGCAGCTTAGTGGAGGGAATCCAGATCTTC; cdr3_aa: CASSLVEGIQIF
v_call: TRBV28; d_call: TRBD1; clone_size: NA; j_call: TRBJ1-1; cdr3_nt: TGTGCCAGCAGTGAAACAGGGGGCAAGGCTTTCTTT; cdr3_aa: CASSETGGKAFF
v_call: TRBV5-1; d_call: TRBD2; clone_size: NA; j_call: TRBJ2-5; cdr3_nt: TGCGCCAGCAGCTTGGTCGGAGCGGGAGGGAAGGGGGAGACCCAGTACTTC; cdr3_aa: CASSLVGAGGKGETQYF
v_call: TRBV28; d_call: NA; clone_size: NA; j_call: TRBJ2-3; cdr3_nt: TGTGCCAGCAGTTTTCCGAGCCGAGATACGCAGTATTTT; cdr3_aa: CASSFPSRDTQYF
v_call: TRBV28; d_call: TRBD2; clone_size: few; j_call: TRBJ2-1; cdr3_nt: TGTGCCAGCAGTTCTAGCGGGAGGGCCTACAATGAGCAGTTCTTC; cdr3_aa: CASSSSGRAYNEQFF
v_call: TRBV4-2; d_call: NA; clone_size: NA; j_call: TRBJ2-6; cdr3_nt: TGTGCCAGCAGCCCCCAGCGCTCTGGGGCCAACGTCCTGACTTTC; cdr3_aa: CASSPQRSGANVLTF
v_call: TRBV7-2; d_call: NA; clone_size: NA; j_call: TRBJ2-3; cdr3_nt: TGTGCCAGCAGCCCGTGGAAGTGGACAGATACGCAGTATTTT; cdr3_aa: CASSPWKWTDTQYF
v_call: TRBV7-9; d_call: NA; clone_size: NA; j_call: TRBJ1-1; cdr3_nt: TGTGCCAGCAGAAAAGGATCCATAGTGAACACTGAAGCTTTCTTT; cdr3_aa: CASRKGSIVNTEAFF
v_call: TRBV18; d_call: NA; clone_size: NA; j_call: TRBJ2-1; cdr3_nt: TGTGCCAGCTCACGGATTGGCGGTCGCTCCTACAATGAGCAGTTCTTC; cdr3_aa: CASSRIGGRSYNEQFF
v_call: TRBV6-1; d_call: NA; clone_size: NA; j_call: TRBJ2-7; cdr3_nt: TGTGCCAGCAGTGAAGGCCAGAATATCTACGAGCAGTACTTC; cdr3_aa: CASSEGQNIYEQYF
v_call: TRBV4-3; d_call: NA; clone_size: NA; j_call: TRBJ2-7; cdr3_nt: TGCGCCAGCAGCCAAGATAGGGGACGGGGCGTCAAGCAGTACTTC; cdr3_aa: CASSQDRGRGVKQYF
v_call: TRBV14; d_call: NA; clone_size: NA; j_call: TRBJ1-1; cdr3_nt: TGTGCCAGCAGCCTGGAACAGAACACTGAAGCTTTCTTT; cdr3_aa: CASSLEQNTEAFF
v_call: TRBV2; d_call: TRBD2; clone_size: NA; j_call: TRBJ2-7; cdr3_nt: TGTGCCAGCAGTCAAACGCGGGAGACCTACGAGCAGTACTTC; cdr3_aa: CASSQTRETYEQYF
v_call: TRBV11-2; d_call: NA; clone_size: NA; j_call: TRBJ2-5; cdr3_nt: TGTGCCAGCAGCCGCGGACAGAGTAAAGAGACCCAGTACTTC; cdr3_aa: CASSRGQSKETQYF
v_call: TRBV11-3; d_call: TRBD1; clone_size: NA; j_call: TRBJ2-7; cdr3_nt: TGTGCCAGCAGCTCCGGGACAGGGACCTACGAGCAGTACTTC; cdr3_aa: CASSSGTGTYEQYF
v_call: TRBV28; d_call: TRBD2; clone_size: few; j_call: TRBJ2-3; cdr3_nt: TGTGCCAGCAGTCTAGCGGGACCCACAGATACGCAGTATTTT; cdr3_aa: CASSLAGPTDTQYF
v_call: TRBV7-9; d_call: NA; clone_size: NA; j_call: TRBJ1-4; cdr3_nt: TGTGCCAGCAGCCCGCGGAGGGGGAATGAAAAACTGTTTTTT; cdr3_aa: CASSPRRGNEKLFF
v_call: TRBV5-1; d_call: NA; clone_size: NA; j_call: TRBJ2-7; cdr3_nt: TGCGCCAGCAGCTTGTCCGGGTACGAGCAGTACTTC; cdr3_aa: CASSLSGYEQYF
v_call: TRBV5-1; d_call: TRBD1; clone_size: NA; j_call: TRBJ2-1; cdr3_nt: TGCGCCAGCAGCGAGGGACAGGGGTGGAATGAGCAGTTCTTC; cdr3_aa: CASSEGQGWNEQFF